Presented here are 27 T cell receptor beta chains from one specimen sequenced in a study of blood T cell repertoires in COVID-19. TCRdb keeps only in-frame clones here, not all; method: immunoSEQ multiplex PCR. The sample has tens of thousands of clones, around 82% seen once; the top ten hold about 7.1%. Sequences were obtained from peripheral blood. All receptors derive from a man in his 60s with acute or convalescent COVID-19.

This chain links TRBV28 with TRBJ2-2, with 10 bases aligning to TRBD1. Trimming removed 6 bases from V and 6 bases from J; junction bases left unmatched: 10. Germline V CDR1 and CDR2: MDHEN, SYDVKM. The CDR3 extends over 16 amino acids. In DNA, the CDR3 is TGTGCCAGCAGCGAGTGGGGACAGGGGAGTCCCGGGGAGCTGTTTTTT. Amino acids: CASSEWGQGSPGELFF.

The V gene is TRBV18, the J gene TRBJ1-1; D remains unclear. Germline CDR1 reads KGHSH; CDR2 reads LQKENI. V lost 2 bases and J 3 bases, leaving 10 bases between the germline ends. This CDR3 spans 14 amino acids. Here the CDR3 DNA reads TGTGCCAGCTCACCATCGCGACAAGACACTGAAGCTTTCTTT. Amino acids: CASSPSRQDTEAFF.

This clone has more than one count but fewer than ten. The V call is TRBV11-1, the J call TRBJ2-7, with D tentatively TRBD2 (5 bases). V was shortened by 4 bases and J by 7 bases, with 11 bases between the two germline ends. Germline V lookup: CDR1 SGHAT, CDR2 FQDESV (reference sequence). The length of the CDR3 is 12 residues. CDR3 nucleotides: TGTGCCAGCAGCTCTCGGGGAGCGGAGCAGTACTTC. It translates to CASSSRGAEQYF. The variable domain in full, completed from reference TRBV11-1 and TRBJ2-7, reads EAEVAQSPRYKITEKSQAVAFWCDPISGHATLYWYRQILGQGPELLVQFQDESVVDDSQLPKDRFSAERLKGVDSTLKIQPAELGDSAMYLCASSSRGAEQYFGPGTRLTVT.

Here the CDR3 reads CASSLTGGVIYEQYF. CDR3 coding DNA: TGTGCCAGCAGCTTGACAGGGGGCGTAATTTACGAGCAGTACTTC. The chain recombines TRBV11-2 with TRBJ2-7; 10 nucleotides line up with TRBD1. J was trimmed by 4 bases and V by 3 bases; bases with no gene match: 6. The CDR3 is made up of 15 amino acids. CDR1 is SGHAT and CDR2 is FQNNGV in the germline V gene.

V is TRBV19 and J is TRBJ2-2; 12 nucleotides line up with TRBD2. The CDR3 totals 15 residues. V shed 5 bases and J 7 bases; nucleotides not matched to a gene: 5. CDR1 and CDR2 from the germline V gene are LNHDA and SQIVND (reference sequence). CDR3 region: CASSRTSGDVGELFF. For the CDR3, the DNA is TGTGCCAGTAGTCGGACTAGCGGGGACGTCGGGGAGCTGTTTTTT.

This clone has more than one count but fewer than ten. The rearrangement links TRBV28 to TRBJ2-1; D is possibly TRBD2 (6 bases). V was shortened by 5 bases and J by 7 bases, with 18 bases between the two germline ends. Germline V gene lookup returns CDR1 MDHEN and CDR2 SYDVKM. This CDR3 spans 15 amino acids. CDR3 DNA sequence: TGTGCCAGCAGTCAACAGACAATCGGACTAAATGAGCAGTTCTTC. It specifies CASSQQTIGLNEQFF.

The chain has TRBV15 and TRBJ2-3; 7 bases agree with TRBD1. This CDR3 region has 15 residues. The V gene's germline CDR1 is LNHNV and CDR2 YYDKDF (reference sequence). The trim removed 3 bases at V and 4 bases at J, leaving 7 bases unmatched. CDR3 nucleotide sequence: TGTGCCACCAGCAGGGACAGGTCGTTAGCAGATACGCAGTATTTT. Residues: CATSRDRSLADTQYF.

V is TRBV5-6 and J is TRBJ1-3; unclear D gene. Trimming removed 0 bases from V and 2 bases from J, with 9 bases in between. CDR3 length: 15 amino acids. Germline V lookup: CDR1 SGHDT, CDR2 YYEEEE. The CDR3 protein is CASSLAPGTGNTIYF. DNA for the CDR3: TGTGCCAGCAGCTTGGCTCCAGGAACTGGAAACACCATATATTTT.

This chain joins TRBV27 and TRBJ1-2; 10 positions agree with TRBD1. CDR1 and CDR2 (germline): MNHEY, SMNVEV (reference sequence). With 5 bases clipped from V and 5 bases from J, the junction kept 5 bases outside the gene matches. The CDR3 is 14 residues long. The DNA of the CDR3 is TGTGCCAGCAGTCGGGACAGGGGCCTGTATGGCTACACCTTC. Translating it yields CASSRDRGLYGYTF.

V is TRBV29-1 and J is TRBJ1-1; no reliable D call. The CDR3 loop spans 14 amino acids. V was cut by 6 bases and J by 3 bases, with 17 bases left in between. Germline CDR1 is SQVTM and CDR2 is ANQGSEA. CDR3 sequence: CSVRGQQSDTEAFF. CDR3 DNA sequence: TGCAGCGTCCGGGGTCAACAGTCGGACACTGAAGCTTTCTTT.

This clone turned up a few times. The chain carries TRBV29-1 and TRBJ1-6, with D perhaps TRBD1 (5 bases). V was pared by 4 bases and J by 5 bases, with 15 bases between. The CDR3 spans 15 residues. CDR1 and CDR2 (germline): SQVTM, ANQGSEA. In nucleotides, the CDR3 is TGCAGCGTTGTTGAAGGGGCTGGGAATAATTCACCCCTCCACTTT. Amino acid sequence: CSVVEGAGNNSPLHF.

This rearrangement joins TRBV9 to TRBJ2-2, with D tentatively TRBD2 (5 bases). CDR1 is SGDLS, CDR2 YYNGEE, per germline. The CDR3 totals 13 residues. Trimming removed 5 bases at V and 3 bases at J, with 8 bases between. The CDR3: CASSRTYTGELFF. DNA for the CDR3: TGTGCCAGCAGTAGGACTTACACCGGGGAGCTGTTTTTT.

This clone was seen a handful of times. The V and J genes are TRBV10-3 and TRBJ2-7; 12 nucleotides match TRBD2. The CDR3 is 14 residues long. J gave up 2 bases and V 6 bases, and 2 bases lay outside the gene matches. Germline V lookup: CDR1 ENHRY, CDR2 SYGVKD. The CDR3 nucleotides are TGTGCCATCAGGACTAGCGGGGGAGCCTACGAGCAGTACTTC. Translated, it gives CAIRTSGGAYEQYF.

The chain combines TRBV7-3 with TRBJ2-2; 7 bases line up with TRBD1. This CDR3 is 16 amino acids long. Unmatched junction bases numbered 6, after V lost 0 bases and J lost 5 bases. The germline V gene encodes CDR1 SGHTA and CDR2 FQGTGA. The CDR3 spells CASSLTGTVQTGELFF. CDR3 nucleotides: TGTGCCAGCAGCTTAACCGGGACAGTTCAGACCGGGGAGCTGTTTTTT. Full variable domain (missing parts from reference TRBV7-3 and TRBJ2-2): GAGVSQTPSNKVTEKGKYVELRCDPISGHTALYWYRQSLGQGPEFLIYFQGTGAADDSGLPNDRFFAVRPEGSVSTLKIQRTERGDSAVYLCASSLTGTVQTGELFFGEGSRLTVL.

V gene TRBV10-3 combines with J gene TRBJ1-5, with 7 bases that match TRBD1. The CDR3 loop spans 13 amino acids. The V gene end was trimmed by 6 bases and the J gene end by 4 bases; junction bases not matched to a gene: 3. CDR1 ENHRY and CDR2 SYGVKD come from the germline V gene. The CDR3 DNA reads TGTGCCATCAGCGGACAGGAAAATCAGCCCCAGCATTTT. Translation: CAISGQENQPQHF.

The chain is built from TRBV19 and TRBJ1-5, with D possibly TRBD1 on 6 matching bases. This CDR3 spans 14 amino acids. V was shortened by 3 bases and J by 2 bases, with 8 bases between the two germline ends. CDR1 and CDR2 from the germline V gene are LNHDA and SQIVND (reference sequence). The CDR3: CASSIRTGNQPQHF. The CDR3, as DNA: TGTGCCAGTAGTATTAGGACAGGCAATCAGCCCCAGCATTTT.

This clone was picked up a small number of times. This rearrangement joins TRBV7-9 to TRBJ1-1; the D is unclear. Germline values: CDR1 SEHNR, CDR2 FQNEAQ (reference sequence). V shed 1 base and J shed 10 bases, with 10 bases lying between them. The CDR3 sequence is 12 residues long. As DNA, the CDR3 is TGTGCCAGCAGCTTAGACAGTGAAGGAGCTTTCTTT. The encoded protein is CASSLDSEGAFF.

The J gene is TRBJ1-5, the V gene TRBV6-5; 8 nucleotides agree with TRBD1. Per germline, CDR1 MNHEY and CDR2 SVGAGI. V shed 8 bases and J 7 bases; nucleotides not matched to a gene: 4. The CDR3 loop spans 12 amino acids. CDR3 nucleotides: TGTGCCAGCCAGGGGGCACGGCAGCCCCAGCATTTT. This sequence encodes CASQGARQPQHF.

The chain links TRBV12-3 or TRBV12-4 to TRBJ1-4; 8 bases fit TRBD1. The CDR3 is 13 amino acids. V shed 5 bases, J shed 8 bases, and the junction held 4 bases outside the gene matches. As DNA, the CDR3 is TGTGCCAGCAGTGACAGGGGTAAAGAAAAACTGTTTTTT. It codes for CASSDRGKEKLFF.

The chain employs TRBV5-5 and TRBJ2-1; 9 bases match TRBD2. CDR1 is SGHKS and CDR2 is YYEKEE in the germline V gene (reference sequence). The CDR3 is made up of 13 amino acids. Unmatched junction bases numbered 7, after V lost 3 bases and J lost 12 bases. CDR3 amino acids: CASSSGRLAVQFF. The DNA of the CDR3 is TGTGCCAGCAGCTCGGGAAGACTAGCGGTGCAGTTCTTC.

This chain links TRBV5-4 with TRBJ1-2; D is unresolved. In germline, CDR1 is SGHNT, CDR2 YYREEE (reference sequence). CDR3 size: 14 residues. V was cut by 5 bases and J by 3 bases, with 14 bases left in between. The CDR3 coding sequence is TGTGCCAGCAGGCCCGGAGGGCGGGACTATGGCTACACCTTC. Protein sequence: CASRPGGRDYGYTF.

This rearrangement joins TRBV29-1 to TRBJ2-3; no reliable D call. V was cut by 7 bases and J by 0 bases, with 8 bases left in between. This CDR3 spans 12 amino acids. The germline V gene encodes CDR1 SQVTM and CDR2 ANQGSEA. CDR3 nucleotide sequence: TGCAGCGCCAGAGGCAGCACAGATACGCAGTATTTT. Encoded protein: CSARGSTDTQYF.

This clone was counted a single time. This chain joins TRBV18 and TRBJ1-1, with TRBD1 matching 9 bases. After removal of 0 bases from V and 7 bases from J, the junction contained 12 bases not matched to a gene. Germline values: CDR1 KGHSH, CDR2 LQKENI. The CDR3 consists of 17 residues. As DNA, the CDR3 is TGTGCCAGCTCACCACCGAACAGGGGGCAAACTAAAAGTGAAGCTTTCTTT. This encodes CASSPPNRGQTKSEAFF. The whole variable domain, filled in from reference TRBV18 and TRBJ1-1, reads NAGVMQNPRHLVRRRGQEARLRCSPMKGHSHVYWYRQLPEEGLKFMVYLQKENIIDESGMPKERFSAEFPKEGPSILRIQQVVRGDSAAYFCASSPPNRGQTKSEAFFGQGTRLTVV.

The chain joins TRBV12-5 to TRBJ2-5; 8 bases line up with TRBD1. CDR3 length: 13 residues. V was clipped by 7 bases and J by 4 bases; unmatched bases: 5. CDR1 and CDR2 (germline): LGHNT, FRNRAP. CDR3 residues: CASDTQGAETQYF. The CDR3 DNA reads as TGTGCTAGTGATACCCAGGGGGCAGAGACCCAGTACTTC.

V gene TRBV5-6 combines with J gene TRBJ2-5; D call uncertain. Germline CDR1 is SGHDT and CDR2 is YYEEEE. This CDR3 is 11 amino acids long. Trimming removed 2 bases at V and 5 bases at J, with 4 bases between. Written as DNA, the CDR3 is TGTGCCAGCAGCTTCAGGGAGACCCAGTACTTC. It translates to CASSFRETQYF.

The chain carries TRBV7-6 and TRBJ2-3, with 8 bases identical to TRBD2. CDR3 length equals 17 residues. Germline values: CDR1 SGHVS, CDR2 FNYEAQ. V was clipped by 3 bases and J by 4 bases; unmatched bases: 12. CDR3 sequence (DNA): TGTGCCAGCAGCTTCCAAAGAGGCGGGGGGATGGCAGATACGCAGTATTTT. This translates into CASSFQRGGGMADTQYF.

This chain links TRBV7-9 with TRBJ2-5; TRBD1 agrees at 8 bases. CDR3 length: 13 residues. Looked up from germline, CDR1 is SEHNR and CDR2 is FQNEAQ (reference sequence). J gave up 5 bases and V 6 bases, and 5 bases lay outside the gene matches. The DNA for the CDR3 is TGTGCCAGCAGGACAGGGGTATTCGAGACCCAGTACTTC. Translation gives CASRTGVFETQYF.